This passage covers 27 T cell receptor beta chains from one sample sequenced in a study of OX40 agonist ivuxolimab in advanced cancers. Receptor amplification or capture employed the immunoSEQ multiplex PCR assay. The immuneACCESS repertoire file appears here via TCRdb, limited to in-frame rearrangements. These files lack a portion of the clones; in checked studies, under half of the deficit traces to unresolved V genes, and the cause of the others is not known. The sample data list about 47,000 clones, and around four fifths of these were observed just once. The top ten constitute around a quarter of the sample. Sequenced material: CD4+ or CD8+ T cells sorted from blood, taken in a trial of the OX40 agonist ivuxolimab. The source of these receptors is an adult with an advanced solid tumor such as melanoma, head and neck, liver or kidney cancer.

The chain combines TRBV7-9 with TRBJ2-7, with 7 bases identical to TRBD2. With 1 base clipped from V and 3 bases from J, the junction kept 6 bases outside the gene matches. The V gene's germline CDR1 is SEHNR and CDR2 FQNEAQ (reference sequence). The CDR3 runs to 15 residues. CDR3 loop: CASSLGEGRLYEQYF. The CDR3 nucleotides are TGTGCCAGCAGCTTAGGGGAGGGTCGACTCTACGAGCAGTACTTC.

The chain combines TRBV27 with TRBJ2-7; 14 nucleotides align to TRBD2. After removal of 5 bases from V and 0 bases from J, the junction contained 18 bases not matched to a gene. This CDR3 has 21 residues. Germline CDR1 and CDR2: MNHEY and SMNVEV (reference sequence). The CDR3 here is CASSIPSPHGTSGGLSYEQYF. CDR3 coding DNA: TGTGCCAGCAGTATCCCCTCCCCCCACGGGACTAGCGGGGGCCTCTCCTACGAGCAGTACTTC.

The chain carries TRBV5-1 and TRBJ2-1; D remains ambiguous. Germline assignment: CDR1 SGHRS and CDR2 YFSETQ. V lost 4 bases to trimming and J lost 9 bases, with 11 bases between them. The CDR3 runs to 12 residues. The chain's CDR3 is CASSLAGGEQFF. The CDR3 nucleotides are TGCGCCAGCAGCCTCGCCGGTGGTGAGCAGTTCTTC.

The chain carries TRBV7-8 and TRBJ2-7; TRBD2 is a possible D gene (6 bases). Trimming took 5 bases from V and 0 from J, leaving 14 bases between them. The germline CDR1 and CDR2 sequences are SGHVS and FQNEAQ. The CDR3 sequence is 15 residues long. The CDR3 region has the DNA TGTGCCAGCAGCGTCTACGGAGGGCCCTCCTACGAGCAGTACTTC. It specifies CASSVYGGPSYEQYF.

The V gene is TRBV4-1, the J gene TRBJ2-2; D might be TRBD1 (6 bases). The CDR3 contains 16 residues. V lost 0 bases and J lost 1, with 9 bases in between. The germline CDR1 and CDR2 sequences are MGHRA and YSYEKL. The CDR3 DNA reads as TGCGCCAGCAGCCAAGATGGGGGCATGAACACCGGGGAGCTGTTTTTT. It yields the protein CASSQDGGMNTGELFF.

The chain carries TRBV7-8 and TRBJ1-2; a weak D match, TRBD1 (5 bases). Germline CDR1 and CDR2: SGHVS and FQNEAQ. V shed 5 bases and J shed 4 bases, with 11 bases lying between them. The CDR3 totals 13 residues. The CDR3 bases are TGTGCCAGCAGCCCTACAGGCTTCTATGGCTACACCTTC. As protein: CASSPTGFYGYTF. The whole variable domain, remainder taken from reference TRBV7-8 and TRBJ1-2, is GAGVSQSPRYKVAKRGQDVALRCDPISGHVSLFWYQQALGQGPEFLTYFQNEAQLDKSGLPSDRFFAERPEGSVSTLKIQRTQQEDSAVYLCASSPTGFYGYTFGSGTRLTVV.

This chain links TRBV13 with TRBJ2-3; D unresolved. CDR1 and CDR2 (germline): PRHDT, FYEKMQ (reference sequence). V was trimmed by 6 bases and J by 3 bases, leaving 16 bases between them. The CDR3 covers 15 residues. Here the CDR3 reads CASSSGWGSTDTQYF. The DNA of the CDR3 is TGTGCCAGCAGTTCTGGGTGGGGATCGACAGATACGCAGTATTTT.

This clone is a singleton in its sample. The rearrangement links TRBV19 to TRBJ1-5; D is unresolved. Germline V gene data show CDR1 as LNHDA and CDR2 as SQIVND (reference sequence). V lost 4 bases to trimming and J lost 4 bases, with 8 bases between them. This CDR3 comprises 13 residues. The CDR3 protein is CASSTAFNQPQHF. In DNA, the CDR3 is TGTGCCAGTAGTACAGCTTTTAATCAGCCCCAGCATTTT.

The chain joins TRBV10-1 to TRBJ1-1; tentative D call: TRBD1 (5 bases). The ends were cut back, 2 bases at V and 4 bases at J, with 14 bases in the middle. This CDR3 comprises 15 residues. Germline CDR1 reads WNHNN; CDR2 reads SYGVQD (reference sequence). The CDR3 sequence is CASSEVAGPTTEAFF. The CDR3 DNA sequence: TGCGCCAGCAGTGAGGTGGCAGGGCCGACCACTGAAGCTTTCTTT.

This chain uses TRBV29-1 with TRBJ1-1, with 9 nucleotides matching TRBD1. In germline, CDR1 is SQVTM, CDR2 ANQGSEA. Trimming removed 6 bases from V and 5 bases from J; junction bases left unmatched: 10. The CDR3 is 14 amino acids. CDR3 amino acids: CSVMSGTGLTEAFF. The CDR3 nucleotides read TGCAGCGTAATGTCCGGGACAGGGTTGACTGAAGCTTTCTTT.

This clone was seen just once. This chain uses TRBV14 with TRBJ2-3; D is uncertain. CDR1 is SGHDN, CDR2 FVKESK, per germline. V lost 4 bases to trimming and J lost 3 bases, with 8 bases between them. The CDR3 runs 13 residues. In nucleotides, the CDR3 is TGTGCCAGCAGCCCTCTTTTAACAGATACGCAGTATTTT. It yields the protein CASSPLLTDTQYF.

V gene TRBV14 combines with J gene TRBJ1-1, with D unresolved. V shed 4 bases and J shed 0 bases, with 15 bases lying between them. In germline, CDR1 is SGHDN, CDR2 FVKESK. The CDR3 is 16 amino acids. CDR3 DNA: TGTGCCAGCAGCCCGGCCGGGCCTTCGATGAACACTGAAGCTTTCTTT. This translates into CASSPAGPSMNTEAFF.

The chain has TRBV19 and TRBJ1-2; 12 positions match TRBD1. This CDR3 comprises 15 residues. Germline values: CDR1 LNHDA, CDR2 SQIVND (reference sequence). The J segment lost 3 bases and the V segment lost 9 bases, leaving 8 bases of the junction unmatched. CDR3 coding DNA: TGTGCCAGCCGGGACAGGGGGCGGATTGACTATGGCTACACCTTC. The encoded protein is CASRDRGRIDYGYTF.

CDR3 amino acids: CASSFGTGGASGYTF. The CDR3 coding sequence is TGTGCCAGCAGTTTCGGGACAGGGGGCGCGAGTGGCTACACCTTC. V gene TRBV27 combines with J gene TRBJ1-2; 12 bases align to TRBD1. In germline, CDR1 is MNHEY, CDR2 SMNVEV (reference sequence). This CDR3 is built from 15 residues. After removal of 3 bases from V and 7 bases from J, the junction contained 6 bases not matched to a gene.

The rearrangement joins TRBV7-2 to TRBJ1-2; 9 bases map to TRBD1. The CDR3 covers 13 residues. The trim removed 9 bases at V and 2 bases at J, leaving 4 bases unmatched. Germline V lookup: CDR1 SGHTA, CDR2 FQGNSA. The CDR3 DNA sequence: TGTGCCAGTGTGACAGGGGGAAACTATGGCTACACCTTC. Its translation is CASVTGGNYGYTF.

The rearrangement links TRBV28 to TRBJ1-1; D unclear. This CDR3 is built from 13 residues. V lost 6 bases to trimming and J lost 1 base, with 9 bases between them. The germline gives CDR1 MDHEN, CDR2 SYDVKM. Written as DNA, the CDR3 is TGTGCCAGCAGAGCGGTTTGGAACACTGAAGCTTTCTTT. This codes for CASRAVWNTEAFF. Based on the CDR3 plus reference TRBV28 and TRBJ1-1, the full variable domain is DVKVTQSSRYLVKRTGEKVFLECVQDMDHENMFWYRQDPGLGLRLIYFSYDVKMKEKGDIPEGYSVSREKKERFSLILESASTNQTSMYLCASRAVWNTEAFFGQGTRLTVV.

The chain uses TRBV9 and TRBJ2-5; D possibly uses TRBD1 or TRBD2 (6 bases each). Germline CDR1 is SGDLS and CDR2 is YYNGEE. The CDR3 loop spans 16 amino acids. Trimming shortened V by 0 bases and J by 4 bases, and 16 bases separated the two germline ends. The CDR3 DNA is TGTGCCAGCAGCGTAGGAGTCCGCAGGGGAGGAGAGACCCAGTACTTC. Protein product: CASSVGVRRGGETQYF.

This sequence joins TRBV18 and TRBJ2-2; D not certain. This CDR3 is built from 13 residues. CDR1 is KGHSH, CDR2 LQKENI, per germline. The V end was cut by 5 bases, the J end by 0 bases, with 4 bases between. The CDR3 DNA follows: TGTGCCAGCTCATACGCGAACACCGGGGAGCTGTTTTTT. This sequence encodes CASSYANTGELFF.

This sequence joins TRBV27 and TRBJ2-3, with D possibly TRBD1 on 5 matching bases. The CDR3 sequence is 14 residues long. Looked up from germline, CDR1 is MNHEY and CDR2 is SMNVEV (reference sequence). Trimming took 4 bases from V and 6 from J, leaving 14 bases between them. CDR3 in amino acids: CASSYGLGADTQYF. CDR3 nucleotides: TGTGCCAGCAGTTATGGCCTTGGGGCTGATACGCAGTATTTT.

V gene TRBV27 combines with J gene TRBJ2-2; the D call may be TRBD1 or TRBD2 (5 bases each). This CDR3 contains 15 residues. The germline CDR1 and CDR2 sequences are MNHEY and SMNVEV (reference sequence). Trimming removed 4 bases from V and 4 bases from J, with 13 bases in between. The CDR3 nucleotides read TGTGCCAGCAGTTACTCGGGGCTCGGCACCGGGGAGCTGTTTTTT. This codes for CASSYSGLGTGELFF.

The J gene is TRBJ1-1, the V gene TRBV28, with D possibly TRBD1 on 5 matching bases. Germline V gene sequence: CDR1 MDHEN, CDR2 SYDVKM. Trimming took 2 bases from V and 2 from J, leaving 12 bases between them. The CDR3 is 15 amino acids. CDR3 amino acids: CASSLRGAINTEAFF. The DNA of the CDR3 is TGTGCCAGCAGTTTAAGGGGCGCTATAAACACTGAAGCTTTCTTT.

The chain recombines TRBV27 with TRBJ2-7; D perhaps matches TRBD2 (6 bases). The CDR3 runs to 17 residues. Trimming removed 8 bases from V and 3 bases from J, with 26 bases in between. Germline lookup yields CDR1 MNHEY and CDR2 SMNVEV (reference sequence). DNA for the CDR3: TGTGCCAGCTCCGTGAGCGGAAGAGCGGGCAGATTCTACGAGCAGTACTTC. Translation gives CASSVSGRAGRFYEQYF.

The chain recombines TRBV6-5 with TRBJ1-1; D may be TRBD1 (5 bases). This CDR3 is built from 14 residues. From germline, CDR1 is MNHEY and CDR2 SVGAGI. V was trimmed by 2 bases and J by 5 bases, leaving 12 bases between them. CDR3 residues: CASSYLQGETEAFF. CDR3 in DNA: TGTGCCAGCAGTTACCTACAAGGGGAAACTGAAGCTTTCTTT.

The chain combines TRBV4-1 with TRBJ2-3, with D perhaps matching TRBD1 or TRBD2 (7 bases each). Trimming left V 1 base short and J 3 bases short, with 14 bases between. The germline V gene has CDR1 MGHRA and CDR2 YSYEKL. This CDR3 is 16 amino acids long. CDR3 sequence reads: CASSQAGGGLTDTQYF. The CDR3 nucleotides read TGCGCCAGCAGCCAAGCAGGGGGGGGGCTGACAGATACGCAGTATTTT.

DNA of the CDR3: TGCAGCGTTGCGGGGACCCCCACTAGCAATCAGCCCCAGCATTTT. This sequence encodes CSVAGTPTSNQPQHF. This chain uses TRBV29-1 with TRBJ1-5; a possible D gene is TRBD1 (5 bases). V dropped 4 bases and J dropped 0 bases, with 13 bases sitting between them. In germline, CDR1 is SQVTM, CDR2 ANQGSEA. CDR3 length: 15 residues.

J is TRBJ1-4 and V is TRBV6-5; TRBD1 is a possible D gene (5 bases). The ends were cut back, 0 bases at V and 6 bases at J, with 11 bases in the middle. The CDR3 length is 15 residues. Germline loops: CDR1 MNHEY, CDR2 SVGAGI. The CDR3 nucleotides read TGTGCCAGCAGTTACTCGGTGGGGCAAGATGAAAAACTGTTTTTT. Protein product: CASSYSVGQDEKLFF.

CDR3 protein: CASSSLLGTVNEKLFF. Written as DNA, the CDR3 is TGTGCCAGCAGCAGCCTTCTGGGCACGGTAAATGAAAAACTGTTTTTT. The chain is built from TRBV11-2 and TRBJ1-4; D gene unclear. Deletions cut 5 bases from V and 5 bases from J, with 18 bases between. This CDR3 has 16 amino acids. CDR1 and CDR2 from the germline V gene are SGHAT and FQNNGV.